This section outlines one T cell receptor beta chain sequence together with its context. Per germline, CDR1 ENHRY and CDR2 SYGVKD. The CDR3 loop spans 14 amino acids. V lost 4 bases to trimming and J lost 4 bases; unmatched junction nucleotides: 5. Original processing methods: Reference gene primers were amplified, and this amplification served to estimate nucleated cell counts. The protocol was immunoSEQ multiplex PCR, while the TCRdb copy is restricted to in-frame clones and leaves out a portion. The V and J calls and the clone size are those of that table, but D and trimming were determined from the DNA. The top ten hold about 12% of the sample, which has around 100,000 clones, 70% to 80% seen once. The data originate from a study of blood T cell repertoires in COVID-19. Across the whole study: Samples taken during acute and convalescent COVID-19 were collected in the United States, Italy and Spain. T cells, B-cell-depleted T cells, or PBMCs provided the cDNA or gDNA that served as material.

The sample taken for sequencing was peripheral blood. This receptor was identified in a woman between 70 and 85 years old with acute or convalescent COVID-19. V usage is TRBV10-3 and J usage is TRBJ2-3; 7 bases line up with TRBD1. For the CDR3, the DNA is TGTGCCATCAGTGGGCGGCAGGGGGCAGATACGCAGTATTTT. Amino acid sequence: CAISGRQGADTQYF.